Below, 11 T cell receptor beta chains from the same sample are listed, as sequenced in a study of blood T cell repertoires in COVID-19. TCRdb's table, derived via immunoSEQ multiplex PCR, lists solely in-frame clones and lacks some. The sample holds about 220,000 clones; almost 85% are singletons and the top ten take about 15%. What was sequenced was PBMCs or T cells enriched from blood (not recorded which). The receptor source for this set is a man aged 35 to 55 who had recovered from COVID-19.

The chain couples TRBV7-2 to TRBJ1-1, with D maybe TRBD1 (5 bases). Germline CDR1 reads SGHTA; CDR2 reads FQGNSA. Trimming left V 7 bases short and J 4 bases short, with 19 bases between. This CDR3 region has 15 residues. DNA of the CDR3: TGTGCCAGCACTTTAAGACGGGGGAAGGGCACTGAAGCTTTCTTT. Translation gives CASTLRRGKGTEAFF.

This clone appeared a few times. This rearrangement joins TRBV6-5 to TRBJ2-2; maybe TRBD1 (6 bases). CDR3 length: 16 amino acids. The germline gives CDR1 MNHEY, CDR2 SVGAGI. Trimming shortened V by 4 bases and J by 1 base, and 13 bases separated the two germline ends. DNA of the CDR3: TGTGCCAGCAGTTCGTGGTCCAGGGGGAACACCGGGGAGCTGTTTTTT. This codes for CASSSWSRGNTGELFF.

V is TRBV3-1 (or the pseudogene TRBV3-2) and J is TRBJ1-4; 9 nucleotides match TRBD1. CDR1 and CDR2 from the germline V gene are LGHDT and YNNKEL (reference sequence). Trimming took 4 bases from V and 8 from J; bases not matched to a gene: 8. The CDR3 totals 15 residues. The CDR3 DNA sequence: TGTGCCAGCAGCCCCTTTGGACAGGGGAGGGAAAAACTGTTTTTT. Its protein is CASSPFGQGREKLFF.

This chain links TRBV11-3 with TRBJ2-7, with 7 positions matching TRBD1. The CDR3 contains 14 residues. Trimming removed 5 bases from V and 4 bases from J; junction bases left unmatched: 8. Germline lookup yields CDR1 SGHNT and CDR2 YENEEA. The chain's CDR3 is CASSASGTDYEQYF. The CDR3 bases are TGTGCCAGCAGCGCGTCCGGGACAGATTACGAGCAGTACTTC.

The chain joins TRBV3-1 (or the pseudogene TRBV3-2) to TRBJ2-1, with D perhaps TRBD2 (6 bases). The CDR3 is made up of 16 amino acids. Germline V lookup: CDR1 LGHDT, CDR2 YNNKEL (reference sequence). The V end was cut by 3 bases, the J end by 4 bases, with 16 bases between. In nucleotides, the CDR3 is TGTGCCAGCAGCCACGCCCTCAAGGGACTTTACAATGAGCAGTTCTTC. This sequence encodes CASSHALKGLYNEQFF.

The V and J genes are TRBV6-2 or TRBV6-3 and TRBJ2-2; D gene unclear. V was trimmed by 3 bases and J by 3 bases, leaving 11 bases between them. Per the germline V gene, CDR1 is MNHEY and CDR2 is SVGEGT. CDR3 length: 15 residues. The CDR3 loop reads CASSYENLYTGELFF. CDR3 in DNA: TGTGCCAGCAGTTATGAAAACCTATACACCGGGGAGCTGTTTTTT.

This clone was counted once. This chain joins TRBV7-6 and TRBJ1-1, with D hard to call. This CDR3 has 12 residues. The germline V gene has CDR1 SGHVS and CDR2 FNYEAQ. Trimming removed 5 bases from V and 8 bases from J, with 12 bases in between. The CDR3 sequence is CASSPWRGEAFF. The DNA for the CDR3 is TGTGCCAGCAGCCCCTGGAGAGGGGAAGCTTTCTTT.

This chain joins TRBV2 and TRBJ1-1, with a tentative D call TRBD1 (5 bases). Germline V lookup: CDR1 SNHLY, CDR2 FYNNEI. This CDR3 is 16 amino acids long. The germline V and J ends were trimmed by 7 bases and 1 base, with 19 bases remaining between them. CDR3 protein: CASNWGEDIRNTEAFF. The CDR3 DNA follows: TGTGCCAGCAATTGGGGGGAGGATATTAGGAACACTGAAGCTTTCTTT.

The chain couples TRBV6-5 to TRBJ2-1; possible D gene TRBD2, 6 bases. The V gene's germline CDR1 is MNHEY and CDR2 SVGAGI. The V end was cut by 2 bases, the J end by 10 bases, with 18 bases between. CDR3 length: 15 residues. The CDR3 is CASSYLQGVGGEQFF. Here the CDR3 DNA reads TGTGCCAGCAGTTACCTTCAAGGTGTGGGAGGCGAGCAGTTCTTC.

The chain recombines TRBV18 with TRBJ1-3; no reliable D call. The CDR3 covers 16 residues. CDR1 and CDR2 (germline): KGHSH, LQKENI. The V gene lost 5 bases and the J gene lost 0 bases, with 14 bases spanning the gap. The CDR3 reads CASSIQSFGSGNTIYF. CDR3 bases: TGTGCCAGCTCAATACAGTCATTCGGCTCTGGAAACACCATATATTTT.

The CDR3 sequence: CASTSIRGSTIYF. The CDR3 DNA follows: TGTGCCAGCACCTCTATCAGGGGGAGCACCATATATTTT. The chain combines TRBV7-2 with TRBJ1-3, with 7 bases lining up with TRBD1. The V segment lost 7 bases and the J segment 9 bases; nucleotides outside the gene matches: 9. Germline CDR1 and CDR2: SGHTA and FQGNSA. The CDR3 is 13 residues long.